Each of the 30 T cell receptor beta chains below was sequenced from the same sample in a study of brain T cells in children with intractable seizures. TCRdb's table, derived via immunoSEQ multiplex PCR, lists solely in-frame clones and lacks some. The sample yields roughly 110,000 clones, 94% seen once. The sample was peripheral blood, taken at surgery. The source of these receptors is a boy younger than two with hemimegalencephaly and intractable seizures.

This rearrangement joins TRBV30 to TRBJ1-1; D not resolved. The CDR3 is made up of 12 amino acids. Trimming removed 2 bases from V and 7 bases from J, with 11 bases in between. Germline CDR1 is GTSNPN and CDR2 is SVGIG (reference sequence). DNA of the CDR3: TGTGCCTGGAGTCCCGGGATTTTTGAAGCTTTCTTT. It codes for CAWSPGIFEAFF.

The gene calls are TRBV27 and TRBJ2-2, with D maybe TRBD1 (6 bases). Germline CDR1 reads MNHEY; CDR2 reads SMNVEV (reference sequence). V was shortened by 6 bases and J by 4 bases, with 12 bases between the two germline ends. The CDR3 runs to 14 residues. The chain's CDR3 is CASSSDSSTGELFF. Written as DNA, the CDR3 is TGTGCCAGCAGCTCGGACAGCAGCACCGGGGAGCTGTTTTTT.

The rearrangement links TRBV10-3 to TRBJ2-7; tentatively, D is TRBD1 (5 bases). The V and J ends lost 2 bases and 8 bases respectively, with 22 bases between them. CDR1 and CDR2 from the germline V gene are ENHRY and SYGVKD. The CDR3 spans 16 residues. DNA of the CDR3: TGTGCCATCAGTGAGCAATCGACAGTCTTCAGAACCAAGCAGTACTTC. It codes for CAISEQSTVFRTKQYF.

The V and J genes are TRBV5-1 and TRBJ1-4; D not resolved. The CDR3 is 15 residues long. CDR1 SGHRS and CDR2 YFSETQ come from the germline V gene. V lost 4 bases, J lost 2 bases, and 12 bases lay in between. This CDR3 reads CASSGRGRTNEKLFF. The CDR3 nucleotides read TGCGCCAGCAGCGGACGAGGACGGACTAATGAAAAACTGTTTTTT.

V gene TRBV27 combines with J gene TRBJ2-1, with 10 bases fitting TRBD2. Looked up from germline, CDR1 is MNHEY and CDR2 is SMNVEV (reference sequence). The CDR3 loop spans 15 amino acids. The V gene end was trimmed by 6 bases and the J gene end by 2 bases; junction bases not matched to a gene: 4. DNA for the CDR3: TGTGCCAGCAGAAACGGACTAGCGGCCTACAATGAGCAGTTCTTC. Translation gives CASRNGLAAYNEQFF.

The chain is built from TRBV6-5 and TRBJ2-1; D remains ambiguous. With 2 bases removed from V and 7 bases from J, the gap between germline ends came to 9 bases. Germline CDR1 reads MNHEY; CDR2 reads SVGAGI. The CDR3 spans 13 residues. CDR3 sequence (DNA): TGTGCCAGCAGTTACCCTGGCGCTAATGAGCAGTTCTTC. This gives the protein CASSYPGANEQFF.

The CDR3 here is CASSPWMIAAAFF. CDR3 bases: TGTGCCAGCAGCCCCTGGATGATAGCCGCGGCTTTCTTT. The gene calls are TRBV11-2 and TRBJ1-1; unclear D gene. Germline CDR1 reads SGHAT; CDR2 reads FQNNGV. The CDR3 has 13 residues. V lost 5 bases and J lost 11, with 18 bases in between.

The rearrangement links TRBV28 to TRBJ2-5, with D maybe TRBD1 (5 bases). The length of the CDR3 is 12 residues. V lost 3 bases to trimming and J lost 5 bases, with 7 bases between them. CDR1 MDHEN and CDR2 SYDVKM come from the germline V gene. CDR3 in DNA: TGTGCCAGCAGTTTCAGGGTCGAGACCCAGTACTTC. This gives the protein CASSFRVETQYF.

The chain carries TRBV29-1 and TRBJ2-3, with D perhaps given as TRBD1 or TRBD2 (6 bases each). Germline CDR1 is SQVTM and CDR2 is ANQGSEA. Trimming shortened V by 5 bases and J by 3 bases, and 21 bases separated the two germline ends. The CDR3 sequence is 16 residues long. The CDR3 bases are TGCAGCGTTCAGGCGGGACAACTTACCGGGACAGATACGCAGTATTTT. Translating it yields CSVQAGQLTGTDTQYF.

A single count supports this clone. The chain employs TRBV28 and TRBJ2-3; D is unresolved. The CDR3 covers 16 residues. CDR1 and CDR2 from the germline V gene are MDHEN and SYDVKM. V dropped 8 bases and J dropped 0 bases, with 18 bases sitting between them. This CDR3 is CASEAPPRSSTDTQYF. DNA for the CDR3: TGTGCCAGCGAAGCTCCCCCTAGATCTAGCACAGATACGCAGTATTTT.

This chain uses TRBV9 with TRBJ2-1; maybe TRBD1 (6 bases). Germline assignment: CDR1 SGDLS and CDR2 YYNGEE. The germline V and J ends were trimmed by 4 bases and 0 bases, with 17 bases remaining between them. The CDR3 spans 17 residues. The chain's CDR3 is CASSPGVGQSSYNEQFF. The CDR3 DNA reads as TGTGCCAGCAGCCCAGGGGTAGGGCAGAGCTCCTACAATGAGCAGTTCTTC. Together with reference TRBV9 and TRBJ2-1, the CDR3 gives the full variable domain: DSGVTQTPKHLITATGQRVTLRCSPRSGDLSVYWYQQSLDQGLQFLIQYYNGEERAKGNILERFSAQQFPDLHSELNLSSLELGDSALYFCASSPGVGQSSYNEQFFGPGTRLTVL.

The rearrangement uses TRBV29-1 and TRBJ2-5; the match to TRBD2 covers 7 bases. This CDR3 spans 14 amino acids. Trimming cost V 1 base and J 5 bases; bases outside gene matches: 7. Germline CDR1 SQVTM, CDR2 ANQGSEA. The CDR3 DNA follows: TGCAGCGTTGAAGCTGCGGGAGTGGAGGAGACCCAGTACTTC. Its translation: CSVEAAGVEETQYF. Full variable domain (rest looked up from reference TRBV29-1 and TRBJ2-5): SAVISQKPSRDICQRGTSLTIQCQVDSQVTMMFWYRQQPGQSLTLIATANQGSEATYESGFVIDKFPISRPNLTFSTLTVSNMSPEDSSIYLCSVEAAGVEETQYFGPGTRLLVL.

The CDR3: CATSDLHNNYGYTF. CDR3 DNA: TGTGCCACCAGTGATTTGCACAATAACTATGGCTACACCTTC. This chain joins TRBV24-1 and TRBJ1-2; D remains unclear. The CDR3 sequence is 14 residues long. CDR1 and CDR2 (germline): KGHDR, SFDVKD. V shed 0 bases and J shed 1 base, with 5 bases lying between them.

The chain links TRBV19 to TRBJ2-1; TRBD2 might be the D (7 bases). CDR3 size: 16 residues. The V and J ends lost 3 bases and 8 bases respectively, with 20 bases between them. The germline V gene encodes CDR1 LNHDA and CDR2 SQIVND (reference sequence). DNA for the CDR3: TGTGCCAGTAGTATTTTTTTTGGACTAGGGGGTGATGAGCAGTTCTTC. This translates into CASSIFFGLGGDEQFF.

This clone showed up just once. The CDR3 region is CASSHLWGDGYTF. The CDR3 nucleotides read TGTGCCAGCAGCCACCTCTGGGGGGATGGCTACACCTTC. The V and J genes are TRBV27 and TRBJ1-2; a possible D gene is TRBD1 (5 bases). This CDR3 is built from 13 residues. V was pared by 6 bases and J by 6 bases, with 14 bases between. Germline values: CDR1 MNHEY, CDR2 SMNVEV (reference sequence).

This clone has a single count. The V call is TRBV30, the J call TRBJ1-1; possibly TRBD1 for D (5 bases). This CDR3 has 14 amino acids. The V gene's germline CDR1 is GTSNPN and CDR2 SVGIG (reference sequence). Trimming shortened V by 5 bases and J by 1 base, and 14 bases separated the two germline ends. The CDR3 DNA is TGTGCCTGGGGGTGGGGGGTGGCGAACACTGAAGCTTTCTTT. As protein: CAWGWGVANTEAFF.

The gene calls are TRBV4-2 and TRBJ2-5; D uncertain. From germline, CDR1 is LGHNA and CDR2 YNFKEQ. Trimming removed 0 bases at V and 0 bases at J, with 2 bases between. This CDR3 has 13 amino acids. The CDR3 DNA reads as TGTGCCAGCAGCCAAGACAACCAAGAGACCCAGTACTTC. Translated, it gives CASSQDNQETQYF.

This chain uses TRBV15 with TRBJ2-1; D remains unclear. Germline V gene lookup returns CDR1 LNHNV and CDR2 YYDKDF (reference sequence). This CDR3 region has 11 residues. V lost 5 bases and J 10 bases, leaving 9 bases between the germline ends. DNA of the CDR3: TGTGCCACCAGCGTGATGGACGAGCAGTTCTTC. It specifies CATSVMDEQFF.

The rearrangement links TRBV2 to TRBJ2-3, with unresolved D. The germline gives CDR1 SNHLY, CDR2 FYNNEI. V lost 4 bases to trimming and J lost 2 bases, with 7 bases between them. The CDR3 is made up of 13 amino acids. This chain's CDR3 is CASSGQVTDTQYF. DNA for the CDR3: TGTGCCAGCAGTGGGCAGGTCACAGATACGCAGTATTTT.

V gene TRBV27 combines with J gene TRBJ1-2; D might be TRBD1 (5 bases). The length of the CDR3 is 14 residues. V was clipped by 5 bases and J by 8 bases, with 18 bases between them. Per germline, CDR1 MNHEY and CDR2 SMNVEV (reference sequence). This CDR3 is CASSPTAGTKGYTF. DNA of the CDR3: TGTGCCAGCAGTCCCACGGCGGGGACGAAGGGCTACACCTTC.

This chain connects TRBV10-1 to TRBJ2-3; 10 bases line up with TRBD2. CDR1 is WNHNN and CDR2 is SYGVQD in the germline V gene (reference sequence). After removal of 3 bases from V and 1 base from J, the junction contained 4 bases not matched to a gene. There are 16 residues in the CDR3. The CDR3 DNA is TGCGCCAGCAGTGACCCCCTAGCGGGAGGCACAGATACGCAGTATTTT. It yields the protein CASSDPLAGGTDTQYF.

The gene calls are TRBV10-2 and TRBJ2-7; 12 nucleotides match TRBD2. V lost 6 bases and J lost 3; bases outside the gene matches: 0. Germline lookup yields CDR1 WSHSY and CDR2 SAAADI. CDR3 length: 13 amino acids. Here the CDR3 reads CASRTSGSYEQYF. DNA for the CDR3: TGCGCCAGCAGGACTAGCGGGAGCTACGAGCAGTACTTC.

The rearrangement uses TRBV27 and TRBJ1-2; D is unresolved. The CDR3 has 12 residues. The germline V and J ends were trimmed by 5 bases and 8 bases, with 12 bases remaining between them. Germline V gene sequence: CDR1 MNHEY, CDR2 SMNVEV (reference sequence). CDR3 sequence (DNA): TGTGCCAGCAGTCACAGTGGAGAGGGCTACACCTTC. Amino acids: CASSHSGEGYTF.

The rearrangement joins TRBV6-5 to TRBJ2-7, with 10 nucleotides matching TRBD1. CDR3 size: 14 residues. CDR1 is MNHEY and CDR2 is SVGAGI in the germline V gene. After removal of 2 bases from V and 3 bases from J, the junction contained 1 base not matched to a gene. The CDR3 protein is CASSYRTGGYEQYF. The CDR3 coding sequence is TGTGCCAGCAGTTACCGGACAGGGGGCTACGAGCAGTACTTC.

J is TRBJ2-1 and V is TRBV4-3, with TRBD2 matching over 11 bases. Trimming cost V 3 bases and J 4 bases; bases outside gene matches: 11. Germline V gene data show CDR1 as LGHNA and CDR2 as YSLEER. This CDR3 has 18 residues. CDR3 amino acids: CASSQRPWTSGQYNEQFF. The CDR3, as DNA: TGCGCCAGCAGCCAGAGACCCTGGACTAGCGGGCAGTACAATGAGCAGTTCTTC.

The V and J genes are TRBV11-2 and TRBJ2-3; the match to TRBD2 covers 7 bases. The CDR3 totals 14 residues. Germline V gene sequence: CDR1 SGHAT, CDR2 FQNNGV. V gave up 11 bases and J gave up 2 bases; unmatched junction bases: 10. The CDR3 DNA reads TGTGCCGCCAGGGATAGCGGGTACACAGATACGCAGTATTTT. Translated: CAARDSGYTDTQYF.

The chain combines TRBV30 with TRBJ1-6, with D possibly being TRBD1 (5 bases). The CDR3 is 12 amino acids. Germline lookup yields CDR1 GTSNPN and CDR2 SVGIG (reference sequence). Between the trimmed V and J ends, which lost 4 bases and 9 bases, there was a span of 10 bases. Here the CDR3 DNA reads TGTGCCTGGACCCCGGGGACTTCACCCCTCCACTTT. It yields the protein CAWTPGTSPLHF.

This CDR3 is CASSLIGGPIYEQYF. The CDR3 DNA sequence: TGTGCCAGCAGCTTAATAGGTGGTCCGATCTACGAGCAGTACTTC. The rearrangement uses TRBV5-6 and TRBJ2-7; no firm D call. From germline, CDR1 is SGHDT and CDR2 YYEEEE. The CDR3 consists of 15 residues. The V and J ends lost 2 bases and 3 bases respectively, with 15 bases between them.

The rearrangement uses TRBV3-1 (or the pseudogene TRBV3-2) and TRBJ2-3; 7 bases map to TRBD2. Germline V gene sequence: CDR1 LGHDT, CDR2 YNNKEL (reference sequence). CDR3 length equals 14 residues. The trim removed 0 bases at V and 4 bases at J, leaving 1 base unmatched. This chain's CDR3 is CASSQDAGADTQYF. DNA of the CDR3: TGTGCCAGCAGCCAAGATGCGGGAGCAGATACGCAGTATTTT.

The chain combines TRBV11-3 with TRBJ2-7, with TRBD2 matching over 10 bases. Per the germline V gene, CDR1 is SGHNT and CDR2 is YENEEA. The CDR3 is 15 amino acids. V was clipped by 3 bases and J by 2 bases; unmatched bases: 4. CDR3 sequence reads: CASSFLAGATYEQYF. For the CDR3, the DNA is TGTGCCAGCAGCTTTCTAGCGGGAGCGACCTACGAGCAGTACTTC. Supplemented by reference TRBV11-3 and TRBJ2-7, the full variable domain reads EAGVVQSPRYKIIEKKQPVAFWCNPISGHNTLYWYLQNLGQGPELLIRYENEEAVDDSQLPKDRFSAERLKGVDSTLKIQPAELGDSAVYLCASSFLAGATYEQYFGPGTRLTVT.